Listed below are T cell receptor beta chains from one sample, sequenced in a study of cytomegalovirus exposure and HLA in healthy donors. Method: immunoSEQ multiplex PCR; TCRdb's copy keeps in-frame clones and lacks some. This table has roughly 100,000 clones, around 75% appearing once. Sequencing was carried out using PBMCs. These TCRs come from a man in his thirties or forties in good health and CMV-seronegative. Each CDR3 is given with its conserved first and last residue. A D gene is named only where the DNA matches it firmly. Not every row has a clone size; where given, it reads once, few, many or a size class.

D	V	size	J	length	CDR3	DNA
TRBD1	TRBV7-9	few	TRBJ2-1	14	CASSSGQADNEQFF	TGTGCCAGCAGTTCCGGACAGGCGGACAATGAGCAGTTCTTC
-	TRBV19	once	TRBJ2-1	15	CASSDRESSYNEQFF	TGTGCCAGTAGTGACCGGGAGAGCTCCTACAATGAGCAGTTCTTC
TRBD1	TRBV2	-	TRBJ2-7	14	CASSDSDRGYEQYF	TGTGCCAGCAGTGACTCCGACAGGGGATACGAGCAGTACTTC
TRBD1	TRBV29-1	-	TRBJ2-7	12	CSVRTGADEQYF	TGCAGCGTCAGGACAGGGGCCGACGAGCAGTACTTC
TRBD2	TRBV6-5	-	TRBJ2-5	14	CASRGLVAQETQYF	TGTGCCAGCAGGGGACTAGTGGCCCAAGAGACCCAGTACTTC
-	TRBV10-3	-	TRBJ1-5	15	CAISESRSGDQPQHF	TGTGCCATCAGTGAGTCGAGATCCGGGGATCAGCCCCAGCATTTT
-	TRBV7-9	-	TRBJ1-2	14	CASSFFPGDYGYTF	TGTGCCAGCAGCTTTTTTCCCGGGGACTATGGCTACACCTTC
TRBD1	TRBV5-1	-	TRBJ2-7	15	CASSLEPTGVDEQYF	TGCGCCAGCAGCTTGGAGCCGACAGGGGTCGACGAGCAGTACTTC
TRBD2	TRBV9	few	TRBJ2-5	19	CASSPGSGTLPGSRGTQYF	TGTGCCAGCAGCCCCGGCAGCGGGACCCTCCCCGGATCCCGGGGGACCCAGTACTTC
TRBD1	TRBV28	-	TRBJ2-6	18	CASSLIGQGAAGANVLTF	TGTGCCAGCAGCTTGATAGGACAGGGGGCGGCTGGGGCCAACGTCCTGACTTTC
-	TRBV5-6	-	TRBJ2-3	16	CASSSLKTSSTDTQYF	TGTGCCAGCAGCTCTTTGAAAACAAGTAGCACAGATACGCAGTATTTT
TRBD1	TRBV2	-	TRBJ1-3	18	CASSLQGARILSGNTIYF	TGTGCCAGCAGTCTACAGGGGGCGAGGATACTCTCTGGAAACACCATATATTTT
TRBD1	TRBV19	few	TRBJ1-2	14	CASSARQGESGYTF	TGTGCCAGTAGTGCCCGACAGGGGGAGAGTGGCTACACCTTC
-	TRBV5-6	medium-sized	TRBJ1-1	13	CASRPLMNTEAFF	TGTGCCAGCAGGCCCCTAATGAACACTGAAGCTTTCTTT
TRBD1	TRBV5-1	-	TRBJ1-1	15	CASSLGGTGDTEAFF	TGCGCCAGCAGCTTGGGGGGGACAGGAGACACTGAAGCTTTCTTT
-	TRBV6-5	-	TRBJ2-4	13	CASRTLDRNIQYF	TGTGCCAGCAGGACCTTGGACAGAAACATTCAGTACTTC
TRBD1	TRBV6-6	-	TRBJ1-1	14	CASSPRGMNTEAFF	TGTGCCAGCAGTCCCAGGGGGATGAACACTGAAGCTTTCTTT
TRBD1	TRBV5-1	once	TRBJ1-2	13	CASSLEGAGGYTF	TGCGCCAGCAGCTTGGAGGGGGCCGGCGGCTACACCTTC
-	TRBV6-5	-	TRBJ1-6	15	CASSYSNLGDSPLHF	TGTGCCAGCAGTTACTCAAATTTAGGGGATTCACCCCTCCACTTT
-	TRBV19	-	TRBJ2-3	15	CASSIDGLPPDTQYF	TGTGCCAGTAGTATAGATGGACTTCCCCCAGATACGCAGTATTTT
TRBD1	TRBV19	-	TRBJ1-5	14	CATYGQGGGQPQHF	TGTGCCACCTACGGACAGGGGGGGGGACAGCCCCAGCATTTT
TRBD1	TRBV5-1	once	TRBJ2-7	14	CASSLEQGSYEQYF	TGCGCCAGCAGCTTGGAACAGGGGTCCTACGAGCAGTACTTC
-	TRBV19	-	TRBJ1-5	13	CASSREPWQPQHF	TGTGCCAGTAGTCGGGAACCATGGCAGCCCCAGCATTTT
-	TRBV4-2	-	TRBJ2-1	13	CASSPTGNDEQFF	TGTGCCAGCAGCCCAACAGGGAACGATGAGCAGTTCTTC
-	TRBV5-4	-	TRBJ2-3	14	CASSLNLASDTQYF	TGTGCCAGCAGCTTGAACCTAGCGTCAGATACGCAGTATTTT
-	TRBV18	once	TRBJ2-2	14	CASSPDTNTGELFF	TGTGCCAGCTCACCGGACACCAACACCGGGGAGCTGTTTTTT
TRBD1	TRBV2	-	TRBJ1-4	17	CASSDTTGGVTNEKLFF	TGTGCCAGCAGTGACACGACAGGGGGCGTCACTAATGAAAAACTGTTTTTT
-	TRBV25-1	-	TRBJ1-4	15	CASTQADRANEKLFF	TGTGCCAGCACCCAAGCGGATAGGGCTAATGAAAAACTGTTTTTT
TRBD1	TRBV10-3	-	TRBJ1-2	14	CAISEGTGGSGYTF	TGTGCCATCAGTGAGGGGACAGGGGGTTCGGGCTACACCTTC
-	TRBV5-8	-	TRBJ1-2	15	CASSLATGTYYGYTF	TGTGCCAGCAGCTTGGCCACAGGGACATACTATGGCTACACCTTC
-	TRBV30	-	TRBJ1-2	12	CAWSPGLSDYTF	TGTGCCTGGAGCCCGGGACTCTCGGACTACACCTTC
TRBD1	TRBV5-4	-	TRBJ2-1	16	CASSLQLQGNNNEQFF	TGTGCCAGCAGCTTACAATTACAGGGGAATAACAATGAGCAGTTCTTC
-	TRBV5-4	few	TRBJ2-7	13	CASRHWGVYEQYF	TGTGCCAGCAGACATTGGGGGGTTTACGAGCAGTACTTC
-	TRBV5-1	-	TRBJ1-1	14	CASSLGSGGAEAFF	TGCGCCAGCAGCTTGGGGTCGGGGGGAGCTGAAGCTTTCTTT
-	TRBV27	-	TRBJ2-7	15	CASSLAPPLAYEQYF	TGTGCCAGCAGTTTAGCCCCCCCGTTAGCCTACGAGCAGTACTTC
-	TRBV6-6	-	TRBJ1-4	16	CASSYSTVATNEKLFF	TGTGCCAGCAGTTACTCGACAGTTGCAACTAATGAAAAACTGTTTTTT
-	TRBV6-5	-	TRBJ1-2	14	CASSYSQGWYGYTF	TGTGCCAGCAGTTACTCACAGGGCTGGTATGGCTACACCTTC
-	TRBV30	-	TRBJ1-5	13	CAWSLFGNQPQHF	TGTGCCTGGAGTCTGTTTGGCAATCAGCCCCAGCATTTT
-	TRBV7-9	-	TRBJ2-1	12	CASGNRFGEQFF	TGTGCCAGCGGAAACAGGTTCGGGGAGCAGTTCTTC
-	TRBV30	-	TRBJ1-5	12	CAWGSGGQPQHF	TGTGCCTGGGGGTCGGGGGGGCAGCCCCAGCATTTT
TRBD1	TRBV5-4	once	TRBJ2-1	16	CASSLGTGDYYNEQFF	TGTGCCAGCAGCTTGGGGACAGGGGACTATTACAATGAGCAGTTCTTC
TRBD1	TRBV19	-	TRBJ1-6	15	CASSPKGQGESPLHF	TGTGCCAGTAGTCCAAAGGGACAGGGAGAATCACCCCTCCACTTT
TRBD1	TRBV18	-	TRBJ2-5	13	CASSPETGGGQYF	TGTGCCAGCTCCCCCGAGACAGGGGGCGGGCAGTACTTC
-	TRBV23-1	-	TRBJ1-3	16	CASSQAQGNSGNTIYF	TGCGCCAGCAGTCAGGCTCAGGGTAACTCTGGAAACACCATATATTTT
-	TRBV7-2	-	TRBJ2-1	13	CASSLGRANEQFF	TGTGCCAGCAGCTTAGGCAGGGCAAATGAGCAGTTCTTC
-	TRBV30	few	TRBJ2-6	13	CAWRRAGANVLTF	TGTGCCTGGAGACGGGCTGGGGCCAACGTCCTGACTTTC
-	TRBV7-6	-	TRBJ2-5	12	CASSRAGETQYF	TGTGCCAGCAGCCGGGCAGGGGAGACCCAGTACTTC
-	TRBV27	-	TRBJ2-2	17	CASSLRAAPSNTGELFF	TGTGCCAGCAGTCTCAGGGCGGCGCCATCGAACACCGGGGAGCTGTTTTTT
-	TRBV5-4	-	TRBJ1-2	15	CASSFYWTDNYGYTF	TGTGCCAGCAGCTTCTATTGGACAGATAACTATGGCTACACCTTC
-	TRBV18	-	TRBJ2-5	14	CASSPGTPQKTQYF	TGTGCCAGCTCACCTGGGACACCCCAAAAGACCCAGTACTTC
TRBD2	TRBV5-4	-	TRBJ2-1	15	CASSRAGGPYNEQFF	TGTGCCAGCAGCCGAGCGGGGGGGCCCTACAATGAGCAGTTCTTC
-	TRBV7-3	-	TRBJ2-6	18	CASSLMNRGLTGANVLTF	TGTGCCAGCAGCTTAATGAACAGGGGACTCACTGGGGCCAACGTCCTGACTTTC
TRBD1	TRBV28	-	TRBJ2-5	15	CASSPGQGERETQYF	TGTGCCAGCAGTCCCGGACAGGGGGAAAGGGAGACCCAGTACTTC